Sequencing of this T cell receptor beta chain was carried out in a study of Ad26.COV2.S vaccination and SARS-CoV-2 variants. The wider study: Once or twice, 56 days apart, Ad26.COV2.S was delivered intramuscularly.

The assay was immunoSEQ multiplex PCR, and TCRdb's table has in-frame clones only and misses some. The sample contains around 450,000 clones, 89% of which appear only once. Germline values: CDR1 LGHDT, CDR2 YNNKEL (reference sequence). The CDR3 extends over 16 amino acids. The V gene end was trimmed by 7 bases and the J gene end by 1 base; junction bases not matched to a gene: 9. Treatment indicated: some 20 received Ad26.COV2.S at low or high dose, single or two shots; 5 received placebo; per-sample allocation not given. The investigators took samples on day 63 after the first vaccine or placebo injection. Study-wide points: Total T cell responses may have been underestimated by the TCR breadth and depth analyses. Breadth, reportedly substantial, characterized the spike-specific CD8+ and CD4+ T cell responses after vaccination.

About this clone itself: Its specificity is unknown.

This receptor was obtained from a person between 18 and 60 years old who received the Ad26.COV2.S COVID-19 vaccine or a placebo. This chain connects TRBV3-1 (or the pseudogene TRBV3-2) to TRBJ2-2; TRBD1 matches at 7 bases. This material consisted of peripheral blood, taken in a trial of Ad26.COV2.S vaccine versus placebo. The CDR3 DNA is TGTGCCAGCACCAAAGGGGACAGCTTGAACACCGGGGAGCTGTTTTTT. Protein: CASTKGDSLNTGELFF.